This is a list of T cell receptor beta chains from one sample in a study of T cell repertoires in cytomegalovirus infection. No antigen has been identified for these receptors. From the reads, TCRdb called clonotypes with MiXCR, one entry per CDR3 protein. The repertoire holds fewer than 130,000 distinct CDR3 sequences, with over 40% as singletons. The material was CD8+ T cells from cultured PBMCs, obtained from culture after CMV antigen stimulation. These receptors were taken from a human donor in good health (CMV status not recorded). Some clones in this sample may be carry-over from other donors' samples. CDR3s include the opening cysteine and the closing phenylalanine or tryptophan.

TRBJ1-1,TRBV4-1,CASSPDPGRTEAFF
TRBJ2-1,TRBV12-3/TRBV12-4,CASSSGYSYNEQFF
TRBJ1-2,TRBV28,CASRGLPYGYTF
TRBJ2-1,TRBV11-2,CASSSTYNEQFF
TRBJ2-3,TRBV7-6,CASSSPSGGTDTQYF
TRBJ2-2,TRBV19,CATLGDTGELFF
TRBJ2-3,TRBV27,CASWEPYTDTQYF
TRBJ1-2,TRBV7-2,CASRTTTGGGYGYTF
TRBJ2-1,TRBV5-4,CASSLWGVPNEQFF
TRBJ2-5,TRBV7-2,CASSSTYGETQYF
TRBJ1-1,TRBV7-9,CASNTGSNTEAFF
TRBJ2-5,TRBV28,CAVGGRYTGGTGQETQYF
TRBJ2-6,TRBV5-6,CASSLRGTANSGANVLTF
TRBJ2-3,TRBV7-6,CASSSGSDTQYF
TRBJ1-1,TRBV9,CASSVGVSHTEAFF
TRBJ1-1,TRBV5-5,CASSLGWLTEAFF
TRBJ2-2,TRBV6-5,CATSSSVITGELFF
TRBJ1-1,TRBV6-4,CASSPAGGQVNTEAFF
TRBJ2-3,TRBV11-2,CASRLKADTQYF
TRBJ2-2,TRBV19,CASSEGATGELFF
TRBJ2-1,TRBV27,CASSPGAIGPGEQFF
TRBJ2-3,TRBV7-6,CASSPGTGPTDTQYF
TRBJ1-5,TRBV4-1,CASSQDSTGITNQPQHF